This entry is about one TCR beta chain. All enrollees were about 18 to 95 years old and from fewer than 25 US areas. This specimen comes from a study of blood T cell repertoires in COVID-19. V lost 1 base and J lost 7; bases outside the gene matches: 11. Looked up from germline, CDR1 is LGHNA and CDR2 is YSLEER. There are 17 residues in the CDR3. Original handling: By means of reference gene primer amplification, nucleated cell counts were estimated. Assay: immunoSEQ multiplex PCR; the TCRdb copy retains only in-frame clones and omits some. That table is the source of V, J and clone size, and D and trimming were worked out from the DNA. The sample holds around 180,000 clones, roughly 89% seen once.

This receptor was taken from a woman aged 40 to 55 with acute COVID-19. The sequenced sample consisted of PBMCs or T cells enriched from blood (not recorded which). The chain has TRBV4-3 and TRBJ2-2; 8 bases agree with TRBD2. DNA for the CDR3: TGCGCCAGCAGCCAAGTAGGACGGGAGGGCCTCAACGGGGAGCTGTTTTTT. This codes for CASSQVGREGLNGELFF.